Presented here are 24 T cell receptor beta chains from one specimen sequenced in a study of blood T cell repertoires in COVID-19. Generated by immunoSEQ multiplex PCR, the TCRdb table keeps only in-frame clones and is missing some. The table has a few hundred thousand clones, just under 90% seen once. Sequences were obtained from PBMCs or T cells enriched from blood (not recorded which). These receptor sequences come from a man aged 25-40 years who had recovered from COVID-19.

The chain recombines TRBV3-1 (or the pseudogene TRBV3-2) with TRBJ2-7; 10 bases fit TRBD1. The V segment lost 4 bases and the J segment 5 bases; nucleotides outside the gene matches: 11. The CDR3 sequence is 16 residues long. Germline lookup yields CDR1 LGHDT and CDR2 YNNKEL (reference sequence). CDR3 loop: CASSRIKGQGSHEQYF. CDR3 sequence (DNA): TGTGCCAGCAGCCGAATAAAGGGACAGGGGTCCCACGAGCAGTACTTC.

This rearrangement joins TRBV2 to TRBJ2-7; TRBD2 aligns across 7 bases. Trimming cost V 4 bases and J 3 bases; bases outside gene matches: 9. The CDR3 is 15 amino acids. Germline CDR1 SNHLY, CDR2 FYNNEI. The DNA of the CDR3 is TGTGCCAGCAGTGGGGAGGGATCCCTGGTCTACGAGCAGTACTTC. Its translation is CASSGEGSLVYEQYF. Using reference TRBV2 and TRBJ2-7 for the parts outside the CDR3, the full variable domain is EPEVTQTPSHQVTQMGQEVILRCVPISNHLYFYWYRQILGQKVEFLVSFYNNEISEKSEIFDDQFSVERPDGSNFTLKIRSTKLEDSAMYFCASSGEGSLVYEQYFGPGTRLTVT.

This rearrangement joins TRBV4-1 to TRBJ2-7; 10 bases line up with TRBD1. Germline CDR1 reads MGHRA; CDR2 reads YSYEKL. The CDR3 has 16 residues. Trimming removed 0 bases from V and 2 bases from J; junction bases left unmatched: 4. CDR3 loop: CASSQEGDRGTYEQYF. CDR3 sequence (DNA): TGCGCCAGCAGCCAAGAGGGGGACAGGGGTACCTACGAGCAGTACTTC.

V is TRBV7-9 and J is TRBJ1-3; maybe TRBD1 (6 bases). The germline CDR1 and CDR2 sequences are SEHNR and FQNEAQ (reference sequence). CDR3 length equals 14 residues. V gave up 5 bases and J gave up 2 bases, with 10 bases separating them. CDR3 sequence reads: CASSAYRAGNTIYF. Written as DNA, the CDR3 is TGTGCCAGCAGCGCCTACAGGGCTGGAAACACCATATATTTT.

This sequence joins TRBV3-1 (or the pseudogene TRBV3-2) and TRBJ1-6; D remains unclear. The germline V gene has CDR1 LGHDT and CDR2 YNNKEL (reference sequence). There are 14 residues in the CDR3. Trimming took off 4 bases at V and 10 bases at J, with 14 bases between the two ends. DNA of the CDR3: TGTGCCAGCAGCCCGCTGCAGGTCTCGTCACCCCTCCACTTT. Its protein is CASSPLQVSSPLHF.

CDR3 in amino acids: CASSPVVGTGGVTEAFF. CDR3 DNA sequence: TGTGCCAGCTCACCAGTCGTTGGGACAGGGGGCGTCACTGAAGCTTTCTTT. The chain uses TRBV18 and TRBJ1-1; 12 positions match TRBD1. Germline V gives CDR1 KGHSH, CDR2 LQKENI. Trimming at V came to 2 bases and at J to 4 bases, leaving 8 bases not matched to a gene. This CDR3 contains 17 residues. The full variable domain, rest sourced from reference TRBV18 and TRBJ1-1, is NAGVMQNPRHLVRRRGQEARLRCSPMKGHSHVYWYRQLPEEGLKFMVYLQKENIIDESGMPKERFSAEFPKEGPSILRIQQVVRGDSAAYFCASSPVVGTGGVTEAFFGQGTRLTVV.

This chain uses TRBV6-6 with TRBJ1-2; no definite D call. Per the germline V gene, CDR1 is MNHNY and CDR2 is SVGAGI (reference sequence). The CDR3 is made up of 16 amino acids. With 5 bases removed from V and 1 base from J, the gap between germline ends came to 17 bases. The CDR3 loop is CASSPWTSGSNYGYTF. CDR3 DNA: TGTGCCAGCAGTCCTTGGACTTCGGGAAGTAACTATGGCTACACCTTC.

The chain couples TRBV30 to TRBJ1-1; TRBD1 matches at 7 bases. Germline trimming cut 1 base from V and 7 bases from J; bases unmatched to any gene: 3. The germline CDR1 and CDR2 sequences are GTSNPN and SVGIG (reference sequence). The CDR3 totals 12 residues. The CDR3: CAWSGNRGEAFF. CDR3 bases: TGTGCCTGGAGTGGGAACAGGGGTGAAGCTTTCTTT.

The V and J genes are TRBV5-4 and TRBJ2-7; D may be TRBD2 (5 bases). CDR1 is SGHNT, CDR2 YYREEE, per germline (reference sequence). V lost 5 bases, J lost 5 bases, and 17 bases lay in between. The CDR3 length is 14 residues. The CDR3 region is CASSSGGSGDEQYF. The CDR3 DNA follows: TGTGCCAGCAGTTCCGGCGGGTCAGGCGACGAGCAGTACTTC. The whole variable domain, filled in from reference TRBV5-4 and TRBJ2-7, reads ETGVTQSPTHLIKTRGQQVTLRCSSQSGHNTVSWYQQALGQGPQFIFQYYREEENGRGNFPPRFSGLQFPNYSSELNVNALELDDSALYLCASSSGGSGDEQYFGPGTRLTVT.

The J gene is TRBJ2-5, the V gene TRBV15; TRBD2 agrees at 9 bases. CDR3 size: 15 residues. Germline CDR1 LNHNV, CDR2 YYDKDF (reference sequence). With V trimmed by 9 bases and J by 4 bases, 12 bases remained unmatched. CDR3 DNA sequence: TGTGCCACGACCCCCCTACTAGCGGGTACAGAGACCCAGTACTTC. This encodes CATTPLLAGTETQYF.

The chain has TRBV30 and TRBJ2-1, with D perhaps TRBD1 (6 bases). CDR3 length equals 14 residues. Trimming stripped 5 bases from V and 5 bases from J, with 16 bases between. The germline V gene has CDR1 GTSNPN and CDR2 SVGIG (reference sequence). The CDR3, as DNA: TGTGCCTGGCATTCAGGGGTTCGGGACAATGAGCAGTTCTTC. Its translation is CAWHSGVRDNEQFF.

The rearrangement links TRBV21-1 to TRBJ2-5; TRBD2 was called by the table and not checked on the DNA. TRBV21-1 is recorded as a pseudogene. CDR3 size: 13 residues. The CDR3 sequence: CASSPTSVETQYF. The CDR3, as DNA: TGTGCCAGCAGCCCGACTAGCGTTGAGACCCAGTACTTC.

The chain uses TRBV5-6 and TRBJ1-3, with 8 nucleotides matching TRBD1. Losses at the gene ends were 3 bases for V and 2 bases for J; bases not matched to a gene: 1. The germline gives CDR1 SGHDT, CDR2 YYEEEE. The CDR3 length is 14 residues. As DNA, the CDR3 is TGTGCCAGCAGCTGGGGACAGGCTGGAAACACCATATATTTT. Translation: CASSWGQAGNTIYF.

CDR3 protein: CATSDSPGQATYEQYF. In DNA, the CDR3 is TGTGCCACCAGTGATTCCCCGGGACAGGCTACCTACGAGCAGTACTTC. V and J are TRBV24-1 and TRBJ2-7; 8 bases are shared with TRBD1. The trim removed 2 bases at V and 2 bases at J, leaving 7 bases unmatched. The CDR3 loop spans 16 amino acids. The germline V gene encodes CDR1 KGHDR and CDR2 SFDVKD.

The chain is built from TRBV6-6 and TRBJ2-7; 9 positions agree with TRBD1. The CDR3 has 15 amino acids. Germline V gene sequence: CDR1 MNHNY, CDR2 SVGAGI (reference sequence). V dropped 8 bases and J dropped 6; count of bases not matched to a gene: 14. The CDR3 is CASSPTGTGHLEQYF. CDR3 DNA: TGTGCCAGCTCCCCCACCGGGACAGGGCATCTCGAGCAGTACTTC.

The chain joins TRBV20-1 to TRBJ1-2, with 7 bases that match TRBD1. V gave up 6 bases and J gave up 3 bases; unmatched junction bases: 1. Germline CDR1 reads DFQATT; CDR2 reads SNEGSKA (reference sequence). The CDR3 spans 11 residues. CDR3 nucleotide sequence: TGCAGTGCCGGACAGGACTATGGCTACACCTTC. Translated: CSAGQDYGYTF.

The J gene is TRBJ2-7, the V gene TRBV11-2; no reliable D call. Germline CDR1 SGHAT, CDR2 FQNNGV. CDR3 length: 16 amino acids. V was cut by 0 bases and J by 3 bases, with 15 bases left in between. The CDR3 region is CASSLDRGWVLYEQYF. The CDR3 DNA reads as TGTGCCAGCAGCTTAGATCGAGGATGGGTTCTCTACGAGCAGTACTTC.

The CDR3: CASSFSRGYEQYF. The CDR3 nucleotides are TGTGCCAGCAGCTTTTCCAGAGGCTACGAGCAGTACTTC. The chain is built from TRBV5-5 and TRBJ2-7, with D unresolved. The CDR3 loop spans 13 amino acids. V was cut by 2 bases and J by 3 bases, with 9 bases left in between. CDR1 is SGHKS and CDR2 is YYEKEE in the germline V gene (reference sequence).

The chain carries TRBV7-2 and TRBJ1-1, with TRBD1 as a possible D gene (5 bases). Germline V CDR1 and CDR2: SGHTA, FQGNSA. CDR3 length: 14 residues. V was trimmed by 1 base and J by 5 bases, leaving 11 bases between them. CDR3 sequence: CASSLDQGRTEAFF. CDR3 bases: TGTGCCAGCAGCTTAGATCAGGGCCGAACTGAAGCTTTCTTT.

The chain has TRBV5-6 and TRBJ2-1; perhaps TRBD2 as D (7 bases). This CDR3 is built from 13 residues. Germline V gene sequence: CDR1 SGHDT, CDR2 YYEEEE. Trimming shortened V by 2 bases and J by 6 bases, and 9 bases separated the two germline ends. CDR3 sequence reads: CASSFGGANEQFF. CDR3 nucleotide sequence: TGTGCCAGCAGCTTTGGGGGGGCCAATGAGCAGTTCTTC.

CDR3 region: CASSPSAGESSYEQYF. The CDR3, as DNA: TGTGCCAGCAGTCCCTCAGCCGGGGAGAGCTCCTACGAGCAGTACTTC. The rearrangement joins TRBV27 to TRBJ2-7, with D possibly TRBD2 on 5 matching bases. Germline V gene data show CDR1 as MNHEY and CDR2 as SMNVEV (reference sequence). V lost 5 bases, J lost 0 bases, and 17 bases lay in between. The CDR3 runs to 16 residues.

This clone is a singleton in its sample. The CDR3 loop reads CASSLMNTQYF. CDR3 sequence (DNA): TGTGCCAGCAGCCTAATGAATACGCAGTATTTT. The rearrangement uses TRBV7-2 and TRBJ2-3; unclear D gene. This CDR3 has 11 amino acids. Trimming removed 5 bases at V and 7 bases at J, with 7 bases between. Germline CDR1 reads SGHTA; CDR2 reads FQGNSA.

This chain joins TRBV28 and TRBJ1-6; 9 bases map to TRBD1. CDR1 MDHEN and CDR2 SYDVKM come from the germline V gene. Losses at the gene ends were 6 bases for V and 4 bases for J; bases not matched to a gene: 7. CDR3 size: 16 residues. For the CDR3, the DNA is TGTGCCAGCAGATGGGACAGGGACCGATATAATTCACCCCTCCACTTT. Amino acid sequence: CASRWDRDRYNSPLHF. Together with reference TRBV28 and TRBJ1-6, the CDR3 gives the full variable domain: DVKVTQSSRYLVKRTGEKVFLECVQDMDHENMFWYRQDPGLGLRLIYFSYDVKMKEKGDIPEGYSVSREKKERFSLILESASTNQTSMYLCASRWDRDRYNSPLHFGNGTRLTVT.

The J gene is TRBJ1-5, the V gene TRBV5-5; 8 positions match TRBD1. Germline V gene sequence: CDR1 SGHKS, CDR2 YYEKEE (reference sequence). Unmatched junction bases numbered 9, after V lost 3 bases and J lost 4 bases. This CDR3 has 16 amino acids. The CDR3 DNA reads as TGTGCCAGCAGCTCCTTCCCTAGGGACAGGAATCAGCCCCAGCATTTT. Translated: CASSSFPRDRNQPQHF. Together with reference TRBV5-5 and TRBJ1-5, the CDR3 gives the full variable domain: DAGVTQSPTHLIKTRGQQVTLRCSPISGHKSVSWYQQVLGQGPQFIFQYYEKEERGRGNFPDRFSARQFPNYSSELNVNALLLGDSALYLCASSSFPRDRNQPQHFGDGTRLSIL.